This passage covers 22 T cell receptor beta chains from one sample sequenced in a study of T cell responses to AZD1222 COVID-19 vaccine. TCRdb's copy holds only in-frame clones and misses some; the assay was immunoSEQ multiplex PCR. This sample carries some 120,000 clones, more than 85% of them seen once, and the ten largest clones take over 2.5%. The sample in question was peripheral blood, obtained on day 0 of AZD1222 vaccination. The receptors derive from an adult in good health.

In this sample, this clone turned up once. V gene TRBV24-1 combines with J gene TRBJ2-1, with 16 bases aligning to TRBD2. Germline CDR1 KGHDR, CDR2 SFDVKD. The CDR3 covers 18 residues. J lost 7 bases, V lost 1 base, and 6 bases had no gene match. CDR3 loop: CATSDLPGTSGRANEQFF. The CDR3 nucleotides read TGTGCCACCAGTGATTTACCGGGGACTAGCGGGAGGGCTAATGAGCAGTTCTTC.

The table lists this clone with a count of one. The gene calls are TRBV6-5 and TRBJ2-7; 10 bases are shared with TRBD2. In germline, CDR1 is MNHEY, CDR2 SVGAGI. Losses at the gene ends were 4 bases for V and 4 bases for J; bases not matched to a gene: 7. This CDR3 is built from 15 residues. The CDR3 bases are TGTGCCAGCAGTTGGGGGGCTAGCGGGAGTTACGAGCAGTACTTC. Protein sequence: CASSWGASGSYEQYF.

This chain uses TRBV4-3 with TRBJ2-7; D is ambiguous. Germline CDR1 is LGHNA and CDR2 is YSLEER. This CDR3 comprises 13 residues. Trimming took 2 bases from V and 6 from J, leaving 11 bases between them. The CDR3 is CASSQRWRSEQYF. DNA of the CDR3: TGCGCCAGCAGCCAAAGGTGGCGATCCGAGCAGTACTTC.

The chain recombines TRBV19 with TRBJ2-7, with 7 bases fitting TRBD2. CDR3 size: 14 residues. V trimming: 4 bases; J trimming: 4 bases; junction bases outside the gene matches: 7. CDR1 and CDR2 from the germline V gene are LNHDA and SQIVND (reference sequence). The CDR3 is CASSRAGASYEQYF. CDR3 coding DNA: TGTGCCAGTAGTAGGGCGGGAGCTAGTTACGAGCAGTACTTC. Full variable domain (remainder filled in from reference TRBV19 and TRBJ2-7): DGGITQSPKYLFRKEGQNVTLSCEQNLNHDAMYWYRQDPGQGLRLIYYSQIVNDFQKGDIAEGYSVSREKKESFPLTVTSAQKNPTAFYLCASSRAGASYEQYFGPGTRLTVT.

This rearrangement joins TRBV12-3 or TRBV12-4 to TRBJ2-1; TRBD2 is a possible D gene (6 bases). Trimming cost V 1 base and J 10 bases, with 8 bases left between them. There are 12 residues in the CDR3. The chain's CDR3 is CASSLGGVEQFF. As DNA, the CDR3 is TGTGCCAGCAGTTTAGGGGGGGTGGAGCAGTTCTTC.

The V call is TRBV29-1, the J call TRBJ1-2, with D perhaps TRBD1 (6 bases). The CDR3 spans 12 residues. Germline lookup yields CDR1 SQVTM and CDR2 ANQGSEA. V gave up 5 bases and J gave up 6 bases, with 13 bases separating them. CDR3 nucleotide sequence: TGCAGCGTTCAAGGGGGACTTAATGGCTACACCTTC. Its protein product is CSVQGGLNGYTF. Using reference TRBV29-1 and TRBJ1-2 for the parts outside the CDR3, the full variable domain is SAVISQKPSRDICQRGTSLTIQCQVDSQVTMMFWYRQQPGQSLTLIATANQGSEATYESGFVIDKFPISRPNLTFSTLTVSNMSPEDSSIYLCSVQGGLNGYTFGSGTRLTVV.

The rearrangement links TRBV3-1 (or the pseudogene TRBV3-2) to TRBJ2-5, with D possibly being TRBD1 (6 bases). There are 14 residues in the CDR3. From germline, CDR1 is LGHDT and CDR2 YNNKEL (reference sequence). Trimming cost V 6 bases and J 1 base, with 12 bases left between them. This CDR3 is CASRSAGAQETQYF. In DNA form, the CDR3 reads TGTGCCAGCAGGTCGGCAGGGGCCCAAGAGACCCAGTACTTC.

The CDR3 coding sequence is TGTGCCAGCAGTTCGAGGGACCTCCGAACAACTGAAGCTTTCTTT. Translating it yields CASSSRDLRTTEAFF. This rearrangement joins TRBV6-5 to TRBJ1-1, with a weak D call TRBD1 (5 bases). V was cut by 4 bases and J by 5 bases, with 17 bases left in between. The germline gives CDR1 MNHEY, CDR2 SVGAGI. This CDR3 comprises 15 residues.

This chain uses TRBV7-8 with TRBJ2-7, with 8 bases lining up with TRBD2. CDR1 SGHVS and CDR2 FQNEAQ come from the germline V gene. This CDR3 has 17 amino acids. Losses at the gene ends were 3 bases for V and 2 bases for J; bases not matched to a gene: 12. The CDR3 DNA follows: TGTGCCAGCAGCTTCCCCCTTCGGGAGGGGCTAGCCTACGAGCAGTACTTC. This encodes CASSFPLREGLAYEQYF.

J is TRBJ2-3 and V is TRBV5-4; weak D call: TRBD2 (6 bases). The CDR3 runs 16 residues. From germline, CDR1 is SGHNT and CDR2 YYREEE (reference sequence). V was pared by 0 bases and J by 1 base, with 12 bases between. The CDR3 loop reads CASSLGGGTRTDTQYF. The DNA for the CDR3 is TGTGCCAGCAGCTTGGGAGGTGGGACTCGCACAGATACGCAGTATTTT.

This clone has more than one count but fewer than ten. The CDR3 sequence is CASRLQGSSYEQYF. Here the CDR3 DNA reads TGTGCCAGTCGGCTACAGGGGAGCTCCTACGAGCAGTACTTC. This sequence joins TRBV19 and TRBJ2-7; TRBD1 matches at 7 bases. J gave up 0 bases and V 8 bases, and 7 bases lay outside the gene matches. The CDR3 runs to 14 residues. Germline CDR1 and CDR2: LNHDA and SQIVND (reference sequence).

The genes are TRBV7-9 and TRBJ1-1, with unresolved D. The CDR3 contains 11 residues. The V gene's germline CDR1 is SEHNR and CDR2 FQNEAQ (reference sequence). V was cut by 3 bases and J by 9 bases, with 8 bases left in between. CDR3 DNA sequence: TGTGCCAGCAGCTTGGGTGTCCAAGCTTTCTTT. Translated: CASSLGVQAFF. Based on the CDR3 plus reference TRBV7-9 and TRBJ1-1, the full variable domain is DTGVSQNPRHKITKRGQNVTFRCDPISEHNRLYWYRQTLGQGPEFLTYFQNEAQLEKSRLLSDRFSAERPKGSFSTLEIQRTEQGDSAMYLCASSLGVQAFFGQGTRLTVV.

Comment on this clone: Compared with germline, one end of the junction differs, possibly owing to a read error. The chain uses TRBV4-1 and TRBJ1-1; unclear D gene. The CDR3 is 15 amino acids. CDR1 and CDR2 from the germline V gene are MGHRA and YSYEKL. The DNA for the CDR3 is TGCGCCAGCAGCCAATACGGAACCTCGAACCCCGTGGCTCTCTTT. Residues: CASSQYGTSNPVALF.

This clone appeared a single time. The chain recombines TRBV6-1 with TRBJ1-3, with a weak D call TRBD1 (5 bases). This CDR3 has 14 residues. With 6 bases removed from V and 0 bases from J, the gap between germline ends came to 9 bases. From germline, CDR1 is MNHNS and CDR2 SASEGT. CDR3 sequence: CASRRDLSGNTIYF. CDR3 bases: TGTGCCAGCAGACGGGACCTCTCTGGAAACACCATATATTTT.

The chain has TRBV5-1 and TRBJ1-3; TRBD1 agrees at 10 bases. There are 15 residues in the CDR3. CDR1 and CDR2 (germline): SGHRS, YFSETQ. V dropped 3 bases and J dropped 2; count of bases not matched to a gene: 2. In nucleotides, the CDR3 is TGCGCCAGCAGCTCGGGACAGGGGACTGGAAACACCATATATTTT. It translates to CASSSGQGTGNTIYF.

The V gene is TRBV6-2 or TRBV6-3, the J gene TRBJ2-2, with D unresolved. V lost 1 base and J lost 1, with 7 bases in between. Germline V gene sequence: CDR1 MNHEY, CDR2 SVGEGT. The CDR3 extends over 15 amino acids. The chain's CDR3 is CASSYLRQNTGELFF. The CDR3 region has the DNA TGTGCCAGCAGTTACTTACGTCAGAACACCGGGGAGCTGTTTTTT.

V gene TRBV6-5 combines with J gene TRBJ1-1; 7 nucleotides line up with TRBD1. Germline CDR1 MNHEY, CDR2 SVGAGI. The CDR3 loop spans 14 amino acids. Unmatched junction bases numbered 9, after V lost 7 bases and J lost 4 bases. DNA of the CDR3: TGTGCCAGCACCCGGCCACAGGGGTTCACTGAAGCTTTCTTT. As protein: CASTRPQGFTEAFF.

The V and J genes are TRBV6-5 and TRBJ2-7; no reliable D call. This CDR3 has 14 residues. The germline V gene encodes CDR1 MNHEY and CDR2 SVGAGI. Trimming shortened V by 8 bases and J by 2 bases, and 16 bases separated the two germline ends. CDR3 residues: CASAPHEFPYEQYF. CDR3 DNA sequence: TGTGCCAGCGCCCCGCACGAGTTTCCCTACGAGCAGTACTTC.

The chain uses TRBV11-1 and TRBJ2-3; 14 bases line up with TRBD2. From germline, CDR1 is SGHAT and CDR2 FQDESV (reference sequence). The V and J ends lost 5 bases and 3 bases, in that order; junction bases with no gene match: 4. CDR3 length: 16 residues. The CDR3, as DNA: TGTGCCAGCAGCCTAGGGACTAGCGGGAGAACAGATACGCAGTATTTT. The encoded protein is CASSLGTSGRTDTQYF.

The chain links TRBV5-4 to TRBJ2-7, with D perhaps assigned TRBD1 or TRBD2 (5 bases each). CDR3 size: 16 residues. Deletions cut 4 bases from V and 7 bases from J, with 24 bases between. Per the germline V gene, CDR1 is SGHNT and CDR2 is YYREEE (reference sequence). The CDR3 DNA reads TGTGCCAGCAGCGACTCCCCCCCTGGGGGTTTGATTGAGCAGTACTTC. It specifies CASSDSPPGGLIEQYF.

The sample holds one count of this clone. This chain uses TRBV10-3 with TRBJ2-1, with D possibly TRBD2 on 6 matching bases. CDR3 length: 11 residues. V was cut by 9 bases and J by 5 bases, with 8 bases left in between. Per the germline V gene, CDR1 is ENHRY and CDR2 is SYGVKD. The CDR3: CAILANNEQFF. DNA of the CDR3: TGTGCCATACTAGCTAACAATGAGCAGTTCTTC.

The CDR3 DNA reads as TGTGCCAGCAGCTTCGGGGGAATCTACGAGCAGTACTTC. Protein: CASSFGGIYEQYF. The rearrangement uses TRBV7-9 and TRBJ2-7, with a tentative D call TRBD2 (6 bases). The length of the CDR3 is 13 residues. Per the germline V gene, CDR1 is SEHNR and CDR2 is FQNEAQ (reference sequence). Trimming removed 3 bases at V and 3 bases at J, with 9 bases between.